Listed below are T cell receptor beta chains from one sample, sequenced in a study of blood T cell repertoires in COVID-19. Assay: immunoSEQ multiplex PCR; the TCRdb copy retains only in-frame clones and omits some. The sample contains roughly 170,000 clones, 84% of which appear only once. Material: peripheral blood. The source is a human donor in a cohort sampled during active COVID-19. CDR3s include the opening cysteine and the closing phenylalanine or tryptophan. D genes are given only for firm matches. Expanded clones are given a class, and other clones once, few, many or no size at all.

V gene	clone size	D gene	J gene	CDR3 protein	CDR3 DNA
TRBV19	.	.	TRBJ2-2	CASKASGQNTGELFF	TGTGCCAGTAAGGCAAGCGGGCAAAACACCGGGGAGCTGTTTTTT
TRBV7-9	.	.	TRBJ2-7	CASSSPGYEQYF	TGTGCCAGCAGCTCTCCGGGCTACGAGCAGTACTTC
TRBV5-1	.	.	TRBJ2-1	CASSLAFLAGDSYNEQFF	TGCGCCAGCAGCTTGGCCTTTCTCGCCGGGGATTCCTACAATGAGCAGTTCTTC
TRBV5-5	once	TRBD1	TRBJ1-5	CASSLRPGGSQPQHF	TGTGCCAGCAGCTTGAGGCCAGGGGGAAGTCAGCCCCAGCATTTT
TRBV12-3/TRBV12-4	.	.	TRBJ1-1	CASSPPGVAEAFF	TGTGCCAGCAGTCCTCCGGGTGTCGCTGAAGCTTTCTTT
TRBV6-5	.	.	TRBJ2-5	CASSAPGVETQYF	TGTGCCAGCTCAGCGCCAGGGGTAGAGACCCAGTACTTC
TRBV5-4	.	.	TRBJ2-3	CASSLGGRGGTDTQYF	TGTGCCAGCAGCTTGGGGGGCAGGGGCGGCACAGATACGCAGTATTTT
TRBV4-1	.	.	TRBJ1-6	CASSQGSSYNSPLHF	TGCGCCAGCAGCCAAGGGAGCTCCTATAATTCACCCCTCCACTTT
TRBV10-2	.	.	TRBJ2-7	CASSEEGAGYEQYF	TGCGCCAGCAGTGAAGAGGGCGCCGGCTACGAGCAGTACTTC
TRBV19	.	.	TRBJ2-7	CASRLAPSYEQYF	TGTGCCAGCCGACTTGCCCCATCCTACGAGCAGTACTTC
TRBV6-5	once	.	TRBJ2-3	CASRAADTQYF	TGTGCCAGCAGAGCTGCAGATACGCAGTATTTT
TRBV10-1	few	TRBD1	TRBJ1-1	CASSESGQGNNMAFF	TGCGCCAGCAGTGAGTCGGGACAGGGTAATAATATGGCTTTCTTT
TRBV12-3/TRBV12-4	.	.	TRBJ1-2	CASSLARNYGYTF	TGTGCCAGCAGTTTAGCCAGGAACTATGGCTACACCTTC
TRBV7-3	.	.	TRBJ2-3	CASSPRDTDTQYF	TGTGCCAGCAGCCCCAGGGACACAGATACGCAGTATTTT
TRBV6-6	.	TRBD1	TRBJ1-2	CASSTRTGPKRYTF	TGTGCCAGCAGTACGCGGACAGGGCCGAAGCGCTACACCTTC
TRBV5-4	.	.	TRBJ1-1	CATRGGRNTEAFF	TGTGCCACCCGTGGGGGCCGGAACACTGAAGCTTTCTTT